This T cell receptor beta chain was sequenced during a study of blood T cell repertoires in COVID-19. Looking at the study overall: COVID-19 samples from acute and convalescent phases originated in the United States, Italy and Spain. T cells, B-cell-depleted T cells, or PBMCs supplied cDNA or gDNA.

CDR3 length equals 15 residues. The V gene's germline CDR1 is LGHNA and CDR2 YSLEER. With 0 bases removed from V and 7 bases from J, the gap between germline ends came to 15 bases. In the source study's methods: Cell counts per sample came from amplifying reference gene primers. Clones were read by immunoSEQ multiplex PCR, and TCRdb kept only the in-frame ones, dropping some. Clone size and V and J calls were adopted from that table, with D and trimming inferred from the DNA. The sample records 150,000 to 200,000 clones, 86% being singletons. The sequence was obtained from a woman between 70 and 85 years old with acute or convalescent COVID-19. Sequencing used peripheral blood. The J gene is TRBJ1-2, the V gene TRBV4-3, with TRBD1 as a possible D gene (5 bases). CDR3 residues: CASSQDRRQGGGYTF. The CDR3 DNA reads TGCGCCAGCAGCCAAGATCGGCGGCAGGGTGGTGGCTACACCTTC.